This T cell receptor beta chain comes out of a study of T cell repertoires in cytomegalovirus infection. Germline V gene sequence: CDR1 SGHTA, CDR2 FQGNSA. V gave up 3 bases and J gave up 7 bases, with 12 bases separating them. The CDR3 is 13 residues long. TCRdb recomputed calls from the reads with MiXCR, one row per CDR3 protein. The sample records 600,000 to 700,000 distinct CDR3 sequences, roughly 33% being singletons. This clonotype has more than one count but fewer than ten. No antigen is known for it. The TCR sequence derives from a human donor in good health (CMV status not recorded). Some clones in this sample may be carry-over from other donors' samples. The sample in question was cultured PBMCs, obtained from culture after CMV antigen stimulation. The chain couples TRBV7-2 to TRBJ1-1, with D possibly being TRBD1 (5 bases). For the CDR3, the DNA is TGTGCCAGCAGCTTGGGGACGATCGTTGAAGCTTTCTTT. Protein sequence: CASSLGTIVEAFF.